These 14 T cell receptor beta chains came from one sample sequenced in a study of cytomegalovirus exposure and HLA in healthy donors (dated by TCRdb to 2016 to 2017). Library generation was performed with the immunoSEQ multiplex PCR assay. The source is immuneACCESS, and TCRdb retained only in-frame sequences with V and J called. Part of the clones is not carried over; for the studies checked, unresolved V genes explain less than half of this, and the remainder is unexplained. The sample table contains some 67,000 clones; only one count was recorded for about 94% of them. Clones ranked in the top ten supply 1% of the sample. The specimen sequenced was PBMCs. The receptors come from a woman aged 18-29 years in good health and CMV-seronegative.

This sequence joins TRBV2 and TRBJ2-1, with D perhaps TRBD1 (5 bases). The germline V gene encodes CDR1 SNHLY and CDR2 FYNNEI. Trimming took 6 bases from V and 5 from J, leaving 11 bases between them. The CDR3 covers 13 residues. CDR3 region: CASRADSHNEQFF. CDR3 in DNA: TGTGCCAGCAGAGCTGACAGTCACAATGAGCAGTTCTTC.

The chain has TRBV11-2 and TRBJ2-3; D uncertain. V lost 5 bases and J lost 0, with 3 bases in between. CDR1 and CDR2 from the germline V gene are SGHAT and FQNNGV. The CDR3 covers 12 residues. This chain's CDR3 is CASSTSTDTQYF. In DNA, the CDR3 is TGTGCCAGCAGCACTAGCACAGATACGCAGTATTTT.

The rearrangement links TRBV6-1 to TRBJ1-2; weak D call: TRBD1 (6 bases). Germline V lookup: CDR1 MNHNS, CDR2 SASEGT. V was clipped by 4 bases and J by 3 bases, with 12 bases between them. The CDR3 totals 14 residues. CDR3 bases: TGTGCCAGCAGTGGGTGGGGGCTTGACTATGGCTACACCTTC. Its protein product is CASSGWGLDYGYTF.

The rearrangement joins TRBV5-8 to TRBJ2-2, with 9 positions matching TRBD1. The CDR3 runs to 15 residues. V gave up 3 bases and J gave up 2 bases; unmatched junction bases: 2. CDR1 and CDR2 from the germline V gene are SGHTS and YDEGEE. The CDR3 DNA reads as TGTGCCAGCAGCTGGACAGGGGTTAACACCGGGGAGCTGTTTTTT. Translation: CASSWTGVNTGELFF.

The rearrangement joins TRBV13 to TRBJ1-3, with D perhaps matching TRBD1 (6 bases). V was cut by 1 base and J by 2 bases, with 9 bases left in between. Germline CDR1 is PRHDT and CDR2 is FYEKMQ (reference sequence). The CDR3 is made up of 15 amino acids. CDR3 nucleotide sequence: TGTGCCAGCAGCTTAGAAAACAGGGCTGGAAACACCATATATTTT. Protein product: CASSLENRAGNTIYF.

This chain uses TRBV19 with TRBJ1-1; D is unresolved. Deletions cut 0 bases from V and 0 bases from J, with 11 bases between. Germline V gene data show CDR1 as LNHDA and CDR2 as SQIVND (reference sequence). The CDR3 is 16 residues long. The CDR3: CASSIEVGILNTEAFF. CDR3 nucleotides: TGTGCCAGTAGTATAGAGGTCGGGATATTGAACACTGAAGCTTTCTTT.

The J gene is TRBJ2-1, the V gene TRBV6-1; 9 bases map to TRBD2. The ends lost 1 base at V and 8 bases at J; junction bases unmatched: 9. Germline CDR1 is MNHNS and CDR2 is SASEGT. There are 16 residues in the CDR3. CDR3 nucleotides: TGTGCCAGCAGTGAAGAGGTACTAGCGGGTCATTATGAGCAGTTCTTC. This codes for CASSEEVLAGHYEQFF.

V and J are TRBV7-3 and TRBJ2-3; TRBD2 matches 9 bases. Per the germline V gene, CDR1 is SGHTA and CDR2 is FQGTGA. V was pared by 0 bases and J by 1 base, with 2 bases of the junction left unmatched. This CDR3 is built from 16 residues. The CDR3 nucleotides read TGTGCCAGCAGCTTAACAGCTAGCGGGGGCACAGATACGCAGTATTTT. Translated: CASSLTASGGTDTQYF.

This rearrangement joins TRBV10-1 to TRBJ2-2; weak D call: TRBD2 (6 bases). V lost 5 bases to trimming and J lost 7 bases, with 11 bases between them. The CDR3 spans 13 residues. CDR1 is WNHNN and CDR2 is SYGVQD in the germline V gene (reference sequence). CDR3 residues: CASSYQGGGELFF. DNA for the CDR3: TGCGCCAGCAGTTATCAGGGAGGCGGGGAGCTGTTTTTT.

The chain carries TRBV27 and TRBJ1-5; 8 nucleotides align to TRBD1. The trim removed 4 bases at V and 2 bases at J, leaving 10 bases unmatched. This CDR3 region has 17 residues. Per germline, CDR1 MNHEY and CDR2 SMNVEV (reference sequence). The CDR3 here is CASSSLQGALGNQPQHF. The CDR3 DNA is TGTGCCAGCAGTTCCCTTCAGGGGGCGCTTGGCAATCAGCCCCAGCATTTT.

The chain links TRBV7-2 to TRBJ1-5, with D maybe TRBD1 (6 bases). The CDR3 is 14 residues long. The V gene lost 5 bases and the J gene lost 5 bases, with 13 bases spanning the gap. CDR1 and CDR2 (germline): SGHTA, FQGNSA. CDR3 DNA: TGTGCCAGCAGCAACCAGGGGCCCGATCAGCCCCAGCATTTT. Amino acids: CASSNQGPDQPQHF.

V usage is TRBV7-2 and J usage is TRBJ2-7; maybe TRBD1 (6 bases). Per germline, CDR1 SGHTA and CDR2 FQGNSA. The CDR3 runs 14 residues. Deletions cut 5 bases from V and 2 bases from J, with 13 bases between. The CDR3 DNA follows: TGTGCCAGCAGCCTGGATGGACAGACCTACGAGCAGTACTTC. It is translated as CASSLDGQTYEQYF.

The table lists this clone with a count of one. The chain joins TRBV5-4 to TRBJ1-1, with 9 bases fitting TRBD1. The CDR3 contains 14 residues. Losses at the gene ends were 4 bases for V and 2 bases for J; bases not matched to a gene: 3. The germline V gene has CDR1 SGHNT and CDR2 YYREEE (reference sequence). In DNA, the CDR3 is TGTGCCAGCAGCCACAGGGGGCATAACACTGAAGCTTTCTTT. The encoded protein is CASSHRGHNTEAFF.

The J gene is TRBJ1-6, the V gene TRBV10-3; 7 bases fit TRBD1. V lost 0 bases and J lost 6; bases outside the gene matches: 2. CDR1 is ENHRY, CDR2 SYGVKD, per germline. This CDR3 is built from 15 residues. CDR3 region: CAISESGDSNSPLHF. The CDR3, as DNA: TGTGCCATCAGTGAGTCTGGGGACAGTAATTCACCCCTCCACTTT.